Presented here are 21 T cell receptor beta chains from one specimen sequenced in a study of shared clonotypes between healthy human individuals. Measured with immunoSEQ multiplex PCR; TCRdb has only the in-frame clones, and not every one. The profile shows roughly 1,600,000 clones, around 98.5% of them singletons. The sequenced material came from naive CD4+ T cells sorted from blood. Regarding subset: CD45RA+ positively selected. These receptors were collected from a young man in good health.

This rearrangement joins TRBV18 to TRBJ1-2, with 7 bases lining up with TRBD1. This CDR3 comprises 14 residues. Germline V CDR1 and CDR2: KGHSH, LQKENI. The V gene end was trimmed by 6 bases and the J gene end by 8 bases; junction bases not matched to a gene: 12. The CDR3 DNA follows: TGTGCCAGCTCGACCGGGACAGACTCCTCAGGCTACACCTTC. Amino acids: CASSTGTDSSGYTF.

The chain links TRBV7-9 to TRBJ2-7; 7 nucleotides agree with TRBD1. Germline loops: CDR1 SEHNR, CDR2 FQNEAQ (reference sequence). This CDR3 is built from 14 residues. The V gene end was trimmed by 1 base and the J gene end by 6 bases; junction bases not matched to a gene: 6. This CDR3 is CASSLGETGTEQYF. CDR3 nucleotide sequence: TGTGCCAGCAGCTTAGGGGAGACAGGGACCGAGCAGTACTTC. Combining the CDR3 with reference TRBV7-9 and TRBJ2-7 gives the whole variable domain DTGVSQNPRHKITKRGQNVTFRCDPISEHNRLYWYRQTLGQGPEFLTYFQNEAQLEKSRLLSDRFSAERPKGSFSTLEIQRTEQGDSAMYLCASSLGETGTEQYFGPGTRLTVT.

The chain combines TRBV5-6 with TRBJ1-2, with D uncertain. V was pared by 0 bases and J by 8 bases, with 11 bases between. CDR3 length: 13 residues. In germline, CDR1 is SGHDT, CDR2 YYEEEE. CDR3 sequence reads: CASSLAGPGGYTF. The CDR3 DNA reads as TGTGCCAGCAGCTTGGCCGGACCTGGGGGCTACACCTTC.

The chain employs TRBV2 and TRBJ2-4, with TRBD2 matching over 10 bases. V dropped 4 bases and J dropped 5; count of bases not matched to a gene: 5. The CDR3 loop spans 15 amino acids. In germline, CDR1 is SNHLY, CDR2 FYNNEI. CDR3: CASSARTSGENIQYF. DNA of the CDR3: TGTGCCAGCAGTGCCCGGACTAGCGGAGAAAACATTCAGTACTTC.

This clone was counted a single time. The same CDR3 also results from other DNA sequences found in this sample. The chain couples TRBV18 to TRBJ1-1; 7 bases are shared with TRBD1. V gave up 6 bases and J gave up 3 bases; unmatched junction bases: 4. The CDR3 has 13 amino acids. In germline, CDR1 is KGHSH, CDR2 LQKENI. The CDR3 loop reads CASSPTGDTEAFF. DNA of the CDR3: TGTGCCAGCTCCCCCACAGGGGACACTGAAGCTTTCTTT.

The chain couples TRBV6-7 to TRBJ2-1, with TRBD2 as a possible D gene (5 bases). TRBV6-7 is an open reading frame whose function is uncertain. The CDR3 runs 15 residues. Trimming left V 5 bases short and J 8 bases short, with 19 bases between. The CDR3 bases are TGTGCCAGCAGTCCCCGTTGGGCTAGCAGCGATGAGCAGTTCTTC. This encodes CASSPRWASSDEQFF.

The chain uses TRBV18 and TRBJ2-1; D is uncertain. Germline loops: CDR1 KGHSH, CDR2 LQKENI. With 3 bases removed from V and 9 bases from J, the gap between germline ends came to 15 bases. The CDR3 has 14 amino acids. CDR3 in amino acids: CASSPLDRGVEQFF. CDR3 nucleotides: TGTGCCAGCTCACCTCTGGACCGCGGTGTTGAGCAGTTCTTC.

The chain joins TRBV14 to TRBJ2-1, with D tentatively TRBD2 (6 bases). V was clipped by 0 bases and J by 8 bases, with 17 bases between them. The germline CDR1 and CDR2 sequences are SGHDN and FVKESK. The CDR3 covers 16 residues. The CDR3 protein is CASSQEWGTAAYEQFF. The CDR3 coding sequence is TGTGCCAGCAGCCAAGAATGGGGGACTGCTGCTTATGAGCAGTTCTTC.

The V and J genes are TRBV7-7 and TRBJ2-5; the D is unclear. V gave up 0 bases and J gave up 13 bases, with 15 bases separating them. This CDR3 comprises 13 residues. Germline V CDR1 and CDR2: SSHAT, FNYEAQ (reference sequence). CDR3 in DNA: TGTGCCAGCAGCTTAGCCCCCACAGAGCCCACGTACTTC. Translated, it gives CASSLAPTEPTYF.

The chain employs TRBV5-1 and TRBJ2-7, with D possibly TRBD2 on 6 matching bases. There are 14 residues in the CDR3. Trimming pared 0 bases from V and 3 bases from J, leaving 10 bases between. The germline V gene encodes CDR1 SGHRS and CDR2 YFSETQ. The CDR3 here is CASSLAGDRYEQYF. Written as DNA, the CDR3 is TGCGCCAGCAGCTTGGCGGGGGACCGCTACGAGCAGTACTTC. Drawing the rest from reference TRBV5-1 and TRBJ2-7, the complete variable domain is KAGVTQTPRYLIKTRGQQVTLSCSPISGHRSVSWYQQTPGQGLQFLFEYFSETQRNKGNFPGRFSGRQFSNSRSEMNVSTLELGDSALYLCASSLAGDRYEQYFGPGTRLTVT.

The gene calls are TRBV5-1 and TRBJ2-3; 7 positions match TRBD1. Germline CDR1 reads SGHRS; CDR2 reads YFSETQ. The CDR3 contains 13 residues. With 3 bases clipped from V and 6 bases from J, the junction kept 4 bases outside the gene matches. The CDR3 nucleotides are TGCGCCAGCAGCTGGGACAGTCTGGATACGCAGTATTTT. It translates to CASSWDSLDTQYF.

This sequence joins TRBV6-5 and TRBJ1-1; D is perhaps TRBD1 (5 bases). The CDR3 contains 15 residues. Trimming cost V 6 bases and J 2 bases, with 16 bases left between them. The germline V gene has CDR1 MNHEY and CDR2 SVGAGI. CDR3 sequence: CASSDPAGLNTEAFF. In DNA, the CDR3 is TGTGCCAGCAGCGACCCGGCGGGGCTAAACACTGAAGCTTTCTTT.

The chain joins TRBV4-1 to TRBJ2-6; D gene uncertain. CDR3 length equals 17 residues. V was clipped by 0 bases and J by 4 bases, with 13 bases between them. The germline V gene has CDR1 MGHRA and CDR2 YSYEKL. This chain's CDR3 is CASSQDHGEYGANVLTF. The CDR3 DNA sequence: TGCGCCAGCAGCCAAGATCACGGAGAGTACGGGGCCAACGTCCTGACTTTC.

As concerns this clone: This sample also contains other DNA sequences that code for the same CDR3. The V gene is TRBV7-9, the J gene TRBJ2-5, with D uncertain. Germline V gives CDR1 SEHNR, CDR2 FQNEAQ (reference sequence). The CDR3 contains 11 residues. With 5 bases removed from V and 4 bases from J, the gap between germline ends came to 5 bases. CDR3 in DNA: TGTGCCAGCAGCCTACTAGAGACCCAGTACTTC. Amino acid sequence: CASSLLETQYF.

CDR3 in amino acids: CASSGTASYGYTF. The CDR3 DNA reads as TGTGCCAGTTCAGGGACGGCCTCCTATGGCTACACCTTC. V gene TRBV28 combines with J gene TRBJ1-2; D perhaps matches TRBD1 (5 bases). Per germline, CDR1 MDHEN and CDR2 SYDVKM. The CDR3 has 13 residues. V was cut by 9 bases and J by 4 bases, with 15 bases left in between.

V usage is TRBV14 and J usage is TRBJ2-3, with 9 bases that match TRBD2. CDR1 SGHDN and CDR2 FVKESK come from the germline V gene. The J segment lost 4 bases and the V segment lost 3 bases, leaving 8 bases of the junction unmatched. This CDR3 spans 16 amino acids. DNA of the CDR3: TGTGCCAGCAGCCACCTCGCGGGAGGGATATCAGATACGCAGTATTTT. This codes for CASSHLAGGISDTQYF.

This clone has only a few counts. V is TRBV5-6 and J is TRBJ2-7; no definite D call. The germline CDR1 and CDR2 sequences are SGHDT and YYEEEE. This CDR3 region has 11 residues. Trimming removed 2 bases at V and 7 bases at J, with 7 bases between. Here the CDR3 reads CASSLQMEQYF. In DNA form, the CDR3 reads TGTGCCAGCAGCTTACAGATGGAGCAGTACTTC.

The sample holds a few counts of this clone. The rearrangement links TRBV2 to TRBJ1-5, with D perhaps TRBD1 (5 bases). Trimming removed 4 bases from V and 5 bases from J, with 15 bases in between. The CDR3 totals 15 residues. Germline CDR1 and CDR2: SNHLY and FYNNEI. In DNA form, the CDR3 reads TGTGCCAGCAGTGCATCGGGGGGAGGGTATCAGCCCCAGCATTTT. Translating it yields CASSASGGGYQPQHF.

The CDR3 DNA reads TGTGCCAGTAGTCTTGGGGGTGGTCTCGGATTCTACGAGCAGTACTTC. This gives the protein CASSLGGGLGFYEQYF. V gene TRBV19 combines with J gene TRBJ2-7; either TRBD1 or TRBD2 may supply D (5 bases each). The germline gives CDR1 LNHDA, CDR2 SQIVND (reference sequence). There are 16 residues in the CDR3. V lost 5 bases and J lost 3, with 20 bases in between.

The chain carries TRBV5-4 and TRBJ1-1; D is uncertain. Looked up from germline, CDR1 is SGHNT and CDR2 is YYREEE (reference sequence). CDR3 size: 14 residues. Trimming left V 5 bases short and J 2 bases short, with 13 bases between. The CDR3 region has the DNA TGTGCCAGCAGAAAGAGGCCGGAAAACACTGAAGCTTTCTTT. Translating gives CASRKRPENTEAFF.

The genes are TRBV4-3 and TRBJ2-2; D unclear. V gave up 4 bases and J gave up 5 bases, with 5 bases separating them. The CDR3 has 12 amino acids. In germline, CDR1 is LGHNA, CDR2 YSLEER. CDR3 DNA: TGCGCCAGCAGCCCTCAAACCGGGGAGCTGTTTTTT. Translating gives CASSPQTGELFF.